Presented here are 26 T cell receptor beta chains from one specimen sequenced in a study of T cell changes during pregnancy in multiple sclerosis (dated by TCRdb to about 2019). The protocol used for the library was the immunoSEQ multiplex PCR assay. TCRdb holds this immuneACCESS table with in-frame rearrangements only. Some clones are missing; in checked studies, unresolved V genes explain under half, and the rest has no known cause. Across this sample there are tens of thousands of clones, with over 80% seen only once. Together, the top ten hold about 2.8% of the sample. The sample consisted of peripheral blood, taken in the third trimester of pregnancy. These TCRs come from a female donor in good health, enrolled as a control in a pregnancy study.

This clone was counted a few times. The rearrangement links TRBV4-3 to TRBJ2-2, with TRBD2 matching over 9 bases. V was pared by 4 bases and J by 6 bases, with 12 bases of the junction left unmatched. The CDR3 contains 17 residues. The germline CDR1 and CDR2 sequences are LGHNA and YSLEER. The CDR3 coding sequence is TGCGCCAGCAGCCCACCCGGCGGGAGGGCCTTCCCCGGGGAGCTGTTTTTT. Translation: CASSPPGGRAFPGELFF.

The gene calls are TRBV5-1 and TRBJ1-6, with TRBD1 identical over 7 bases. The CDR3 runs 14 residues. Trimming took 4 bases from V and 8 from J; bases not matched to a gene: 6. The germline gives CDR1 SGHRS, CDR2 YFSETQ. The CDR3 region has the DNA TGCGCCAGCAGCGTCACAGGGGTGGATTCACCCCTCCACTTT. The encoded protein is CASSVTGVDSPLHF. Full variable domain (remainder filled in from reference TRBV5-1 and TRBJ1-6): KAGVTQTPRYLIKTRGQQVTLSCSPISGHRSVSWYQQTPGQGLQFLFEYFSETQRNKGNFPGRFSGRQFSNSRSEMNVSTLELGDSALYLCASSVTGVDSPLHFGNGTRLTVT.

The chain is built from TRBV27 and TRBJ2-7; D gene ambiguous. Germline V gives CDR1 MNHEY, CDR2 SMNVEV (reference sequence). The CDR3 is made up of 15 amino acids. Trimming left V 5 bases short and J 7 bases short, with 21 bases between. Written as DNA, the CDR3 is TGTGCCAGCAGTCCCATACCCCCTAACGGGTGGGAGCAGTACTTC. It specifies CASSPIPPNGWEQYF.

The rearrangement links TRBV7-9 to TRBJ2-5; the D gene is possibly TRBD1 (6 bases). V was pared by 5 bases and J by 5 bases, with 18 bases between. The CDR3 extends over 15 amino acids. Per the germline V gene, CDR1 is SEHNR and CDR2 is FQNEAQ (reference sequence). CDR3 region: CASSRTGTLEETQYF. CDR3 nucleotides: TGTGCCAGCAGCCGGACCGGGACATTAGAGGAGACCCAGTACTTC.

The V gene is TRBV28, the J gene TRBJ1-3; no reliable D call. The CDR3 is 14 residues long. The germline V gene has CDR1 MDHEN and CDR2 SYDVKM. V was trimmed by 3 bases and J by 1 base, leaving 7 bases between them. CDR3 sequence reads: CASSFAGSGNTIYF. In DNA, the CDR3 is TGTGCCAGCAGTTTTGCGGGGTCTGGAAACACCATATATTTT.

The gene calls are TRBV6-5 and TRBJ2-7; 9 bases agree with TRBD2. V dropped 0 bases and J dropped 4; count of bases not matched to a gene: 7. The CDR3 contains 16 residues. CDR1 and CDR2 (germline): MNHEY, SVGAGI. The CDR3 DNA reads as TGTGCCAGCAGTTACTCGAACGCGGGGGGGCAATACGAGCAGTACTTC. Translated, it gives CASSYSNAGGQYEQYF.

CDR3 sequence (DNA): TGTGCCAGCAGTGGGGTTAGTAGCGGGGGTTCAGATACGCAGTATTTT. Residues: CASSGVSSGGSDTQYF. The genes are TRBV25-1 and TRBJ2-3; 9 bases match TRBD2. V dropped 4 bases and J dropped 4; count of bases not matched to a gene: 9. The germline gives CDR1 MGHDK, CDR2 SYGVNS. The CDR3 has 16 amino acids. Together with reference TRBV25-1 and TRBJ2-3, the CDR3 gives the full variable domain: EADIYQTPRYLVIGTGKKITLECSQTMGHDKMYWYQQDPGMELHLIHYSYGVNSTEKGDLSSESTVSRIRTEHFPLTLESARPSHTSQYLCASSGVSSGGSDTQYFGPGTRLTVL.

The J gene is TRBJ1-2, the V gene TRBV2, with D maybe TRBD1 (6 bases). The CDR3 has 13 residues. Germline values: CDR1 SNHLY, CDR2 FYNNEI. V lost 0 bases and J lost 7, with 9 bases in between. The CDR3 protein is CASSEAGGSGYTF. CDR3 coding DNA: TGTGCCAGCAGTGAAGCAGGGGGAAGTGGCTACACCTTC.

The sample holds one count of this clone. The chain has TRBV5-6 and TRBJ2-3; TRBD1 might be the D (5 bases). The CDR3 runs 14 residues. V was cut by 0 bases and J by 3 bases, with 8 bases left in between. Germline V gene data show CDR1 as SGHDT and CDR2 as YYEEEE. The DNA for the CDR3 is TGTGCCAGCAGCTTGGGCAAGGGGACAGATACGCAGTATTTT. Translation: CASSLGKGTDTQYF.

The chain is built from TRBV7-9 and TRBJ1-5, with D possibly matching TRBD1 (6 bases). V lost 0 bases, J lost 4 bases, and 7 bases lay in between. Germline V lookup: CDR1 SEHNR, CDR2 FQNEAQ (reference sequence). The CDR3 covers 14 residues. The CDR3 sequence: CASSLAGGNQPQHF. The CDR3 coding sequence is TGTGCCAGCAGCTTAGCAGGGGGTAATCAGCCCCAGCATTTT. The full variable domain, in which reference TRBV7-9 and TRBJ1-5 provide the parts outside the CDR3, is DTGVSQNPRHKITKRGQNVTFRCDPISEHNRLYWYRQTLGQGPEFLTYFQNEAQLEKSRLLSDRFSAERPKGSFSTLEIQRTEQGDSAMYLCASSLAGGNQPQHFGDGTRLSIL.

The CDR3 spells CSVQGSGSYGYTF. The CDR3 nucleotides are TGCAGCGTGCAGGGTAGCGGGAGCTATGGCTACACCTTC. The gene calls are TRBV29-1 and TRBJ1-2, with a possible D match to TRBD1 (5 bases). Germline-derived CDR1 and CDR2 are SQVTM and ANQGSEA. The V and J ends lost 6 bases and 4 bases respectively, with 15 bases between them. The CDR3 runs to 13 residues.

The rearrangement links TRBV6-5 to TRBJ1-5, with unresolved D. Germline assignment: CDR1 MNHEY and CDR2 SVGAGI. The CDR3 consists of 15 residues. Trimming removed 6 bases at V and 2 bases at J, with 14 bases between. For the CDR3, the DNA is TGTGCCAGCAGACCGGCGAGCGACGGCAATCAGCCCCAGCATTTT. Protein product: CASRPASDGNQPQHF.

The gene calls are TRBV13 and TRBJ2-7; 8 nucleotides align to TRBD2. This CDR3 comprises 14 residues. Unmatched junction bases numbered 10, after V lost 8 bases and J lost 4 bases. Germline values: CDR1 PRHDT, CDR2 FYEKMQ (reference sequence). Here the CDR3 reads CASGLGGARYEQYF. The CDR3 coding sequence is TGTGCCAGCGGTCTCGGGGGGGCACGGTACGAGCAGTACTTC. The full variable domain, its missing parts supplied by reference TRBV13 and TRBJ2-7, is AAGVIQSPRHLIKEKRETATLKCYPIPRHDTVYWYQQGPGQDPQFLISFYEKMQSDKGSIPDRFSAQQFSDYHSELNMSSLELGDSALYFCASGLGGARYEQYFGPGTRLTVT.

V usage is TRBV6-5 and J usage is TRBJ2-3; D is perhaps TRBD1 (6 bases). Trimming took 7 bases from V and 3 from J, leaving 14 bases between them. CDR1 and CDR2 from the germline V gene are MNHEY and SVGAGI. This CDR3 contains 14 residues. The CDR3 DNA reads TGTGCCAGCAAGTCACAGGGCAGTACAGATACGCAGTATTTT. Its protein product is CASKSQGSTDTQYF.

The chain carries TRBV27 and TRBJ2-7, with D possibly TRBD2 on 6 matching bases. The CDR3 consists of 16 residues. Germline V lookup: CDR1 MNHEY, CDR2 SMNVEV (reference sequence). Deletions cut 5 bases from V and 3 bases from J, with 20 bases between. CDR3 sequence reads: CASSAFGGSVIYEQYF. The CDR3 bases are TGTGCCAGCAGTGCCTTCGGAGGGTCGGTTATCTACGAGCAGTACTTC.

The V and J genes are TRBV28 and TRBJ1-2, with 9 bases aligning to TRBD1. CDR3 length: 16 residues. Germline loops: CDR1 MDHEN, CDR2 SYDVKM. With 4 bases clipped from V and 4 bases from J, the junction kept 10 bases outside the gene matches. In nucleotides, the CDR3 is TGTGCCAGCAGTTACGAACAGGGGGCGAGCCTCTATGGCTACACCTTC. Its translation: CASSYEQGASLYGYTF.

V is TRBV19 and J is TRBJ2-1; D is perhaps TRBD1 (5 bases). Trimming shortened V by 3 bases and J by 12 bases, and 18 bases separated the two germline ends. This CDR3 spans 14 amino acids. In germline, CDR1 is LNHDA, CDR2 SQIVND (reference sequence). The CDR3 DNA is TGTGCCAGTAGTATCCCCGAAGTTCAGGGTTGGCAGTTCTTC. Its translation is CASSIPEVQGWQFF.

The J gene is TRBJ2-3, the V gene TRBV28; a possible D gene is TRBD1 (7 bases). The CDR3 is 14 residues long. V lost 10 bases and J lost 2, with 16 bases in between. Germline V gene lookup returns CDR1 MDHEN and CDR2 SYDVKM. CDR3 nucleotides: TGTGCCACCAAGGGGGCGGGATACACAGATACGCAGTATTTT. Encoded protein: CATKGAGYTDTQYF. Using reference TRBV28 and TRBJ2-3 for the parts outside the CDR3, the full variable domain is DVKVTQSSRYLVKRTGEKVFLECVQDMDHENMFWYRQDPGLGLRLIYFSYDVKMKEKGDIPEGYSVSREKKERFSLILESASTNQTSMYLCATKGAGYTDTQYFGPGTRLTVL.

The V and J genes are TRBV5-5 and TRBJ1-2, with 7 bases lining up with TRBD1. Germline CDR1 and CDR2: SGHKS and YYEKEE (reference sequence). V gave up 4 bases and J gave up 2 bases; unmatched junction bases: 2. The CDR3 runs 13 residues. DNA for the CDR3: TGTGCCAGCAGCCTGGACAGGAACTATGGCTACACCTTC. Amino acid sequence: CASSLDRNYGYTF.

The chain has TRBV6-5 and TRBJ2-1; TRBD2 is a possible D gene (5 bases). Trimming removed 5 bases at V and 4 bases at J, with 9 bases between. Germline V CDR1 and CDR2: MNHEY, SVGAGI. CDR3 length: 13 residues. CDR3 nucleotide sequence: TGTGCCAGCAGTAAAGCGGAATACAATGAGCAGTTCTTC. Protein sequence: CASSKAEYNEQFF.

This clone was found once. CDR3 residues: CSVEDGQHIAKNIQYF. The CDR3, as DNA: TGCAGCGTTGAAGATGGGCAGCACATAGCCAAAAACATTCAGTACTTC. V gene TRBV29-1 combines with J gene TRBJ2-4; D unclear. Germline CDR1 and CDR2: SQVTM and ANQGSEA. V lost 0 bases, J lost 0 bases, and 12 bases lay in between. The CDR3 is 16 amino acids.

V gene TRBV7-9 combines with J gene TRBJ2-3, with 8 bases matching TRBD2. The CDR3 is made up of 15 amino acids. Germline CDR1 reads SEHNR; CDR2 reads FQNEAQ (reference sequence). V lost 1 base and J lost 4; bases outside the gene matches: 4. CDR3 protein: CASSLVSGTSDTQYF. The CDR3 DNA reads as TGTGCCAGCAGCTTAGTTAGCGGGACTTCAGATACGCAGTATTTT.

V and J are TRBV28 and TRBJ2-5; 7 bases are a match to TRBD1. The CDR3 length is 14 residues. After removal of 9 bases from V and 5 bases from J, the junction contained 12 bases not matched to a gene. Germline V gives CDR1 MDHEN, CDR2 SYDVKM. The DNA for the CDR3 is TGTGCCAGTATAAGACAGGGACGGCAGGAGACCCAGTACTTC. Encoded protein: CASIRQGRQETQYF.

This clone was seen a single time. The chain carries TRBV9 and TRBJ2-7; 9 bases are shared with TRBD1. CDR1 is SGDLS and CDR2 is YYNGEE in the germline V gene. The CDR3 loop spans 15 amino acids. Germline trimming cut 0 bases from V and 4 bases from J; bases unmatched to any gene: 5. The CDR3 sequence is CASSVGPDRGYEQYF. The CDR3 coding sequence is TGTGCCAGCAGCGTAGGCCCGGACAGGGGTTACGAGCAGTACTTC.

The V call is TRBV9, the J call TRBJ2-1; 14 bases map to TRBD2. After removal of 4 bases from V and 6 bases from J, the junction contained 3 bases not matched to a gene. Germline V CDR1 and CDR2: SGDLS, YYNGEE. CDR3 size: 15 residues. CDR3 in amino acids: CASSPGTSGSNEQFF. Written as DNA, the CDR3 is TGTGCCAGCAGCCCTGGGACTAGCGGGAGCAATGAGCAGTTCTTC.

The gene calls are TRBV7-8 and TRBJ2-7; D is possibly TRBD2 (5 bases). The V and J ends lost 4 bases and 4 bases respectively, with 20 bases between them. Germline V gene lookup returns CDR1 SGHVS and CDR2 FQNEAQ. CDR3 size: 16 residues. The CDR3 sequence: CASSSSLAGSGYEQYF. For the CDR3, the DNA is TGTGCCAGCAGCTCTTCGCTGGCTGGAAGCGGTTACGAGCAGTACTTC.